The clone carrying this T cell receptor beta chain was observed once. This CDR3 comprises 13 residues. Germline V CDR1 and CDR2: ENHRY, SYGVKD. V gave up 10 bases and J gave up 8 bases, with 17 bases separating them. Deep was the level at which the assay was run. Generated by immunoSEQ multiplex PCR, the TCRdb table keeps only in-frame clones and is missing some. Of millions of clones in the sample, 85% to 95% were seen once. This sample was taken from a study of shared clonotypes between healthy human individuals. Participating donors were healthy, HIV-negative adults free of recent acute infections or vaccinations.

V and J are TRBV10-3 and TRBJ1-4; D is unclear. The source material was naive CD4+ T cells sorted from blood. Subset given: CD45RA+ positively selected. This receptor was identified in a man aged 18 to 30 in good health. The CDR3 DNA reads TGTGCCACCAGGAGGGCAGAAGGAGAAAAACTGTTTTTT. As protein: CATRRAEGEKLFF.